These T cell receptor beta chains were read from a single sample in a study of blood T cells in healthy people across ages. TCRdb reprocessed the 5' RACE reads with MiXCR, giving one entry per CDR3 protein. The sample holds some 900,000 distinct CDR3 sequences, around 49% seen once. Sequenced material: blood. Receptors were obtained from a man younger than 40 in good health. CDR3s include the opening cysteine and the closing phenylalanine or tryptophan. The D gene is left open where the match is weak. A clone size is listed for some rows: how often the clone was seen (once, few, many), or a class if it is expanded.

>.|TRBJ2-5|TRBV7-2|.
TGTGCCAGCAGCCCCTTCCAAGTTGGGACCCAGTACTTC
CASSPFQVGTQYF
>.|TRBJ1-5|TRBV29-1|few
TGCAGCGTTGAACAGGGGAGCAATCAGCCCCAGCATTTT
CSVEQGSNQPQHF
>TRBD1|TRBJ1-5|TRBV6-1|.
TGTGCCAGCAGCGCCGGGACAGGGACTTTCAATCAGCCCCAGCATTTT
CASSAGTGTFNQPQHF
>.|TRBJ2-3|TRBV4-1|.
TGCGCCAGCAGCCAAGACGGCAGGTCGCAGTATTTT
CASSQDGRSQYF
>.|TRBJ2-7|TRBV5-1|once
TGCGCCAGCTTGGGGGTATCGGACGAGCAGTACTTC
CASLGVSDEQYF
>TRBD1|TRBJ1-2|TRBV20-1|.
TGCAGTGCTTCTACAGGGGGCTATGGCTACACCTTC
CSASTGGYGYTF
>.|TRBJ2-1|TRBV9|.
TGTGCCAGCAGCGTAGGACAAATTCAAGGGGATGAGCAGTTCTTC
CASSVGQIQGDEQFF
>TRBD1|TRBJ1-2|TRBV6-4|few
TGTGCCAGCAGGGGACAGGGCCCCTATGGCTACACCTTC
CASRGQGPYGYTF
>TRBD1|TRBJ1-2|TRBV27|.
TGTGCCAGCAGTTTAAGGGCAGGGGGCGGCTATGGCTACACCTTC
CASSLRAGGGYGYTF
>.|TRBJ2-7|TRBV20-1|.
TGCAGTGCTAGATCCAGAACTACCTACGAGCAGTACTTC
CSARSRTTYEQYF
>TRBD2|TRBJ2-3|TRBV6-2/TRBV6-3|.
TGTGCCAGCAGTTACTCGATCCTAGCGGGGATCACAGATACGCAGTATTTT
CASSYSILAGITDTQYF
>TRBD2|TRBJ2-3|TRBV29-1|.
TGCAGCGTGGCGAGCCGAGGGACTATCGGGTTCCCCACAGATACGCAGTATTTT
CSVASRGTIGFPTDTQYF